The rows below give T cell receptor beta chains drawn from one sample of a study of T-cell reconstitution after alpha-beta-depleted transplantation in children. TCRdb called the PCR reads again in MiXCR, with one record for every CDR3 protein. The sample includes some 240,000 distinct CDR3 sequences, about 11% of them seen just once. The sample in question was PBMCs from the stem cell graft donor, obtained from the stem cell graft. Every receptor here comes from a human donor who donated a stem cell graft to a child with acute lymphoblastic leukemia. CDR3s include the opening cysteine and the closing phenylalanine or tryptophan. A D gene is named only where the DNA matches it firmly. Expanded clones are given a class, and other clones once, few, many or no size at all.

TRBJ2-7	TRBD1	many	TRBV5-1	CASSLRGQPSYEQYF	TGCGCCAGCAGCTTGAGGGGGCAACCTTCCTACGAGCAGTACTTC
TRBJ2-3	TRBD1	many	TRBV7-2	CASSLGGQFTDTQYF	TGTGCCAGCAGCTTAGGGGGACAGTTCACAGATACGCAGTATTTT
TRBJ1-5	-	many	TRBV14	CAGLRANSNQPQHF	TGTGCCGGGCTTCGGGCCAATAGCAATCAGCCCCAGCATTTT
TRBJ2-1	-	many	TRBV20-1	CSARRGEQFF	TGCAGTGCCCGCCGCGGTGAGCAGTTCTTC
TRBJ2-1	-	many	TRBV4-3	CASSHPGEGVSRDEQFF	TGCGCCAGCAGCCACCCCGGGGAAGGAGTGAGCCGCGATGAGCAGTTCTTC
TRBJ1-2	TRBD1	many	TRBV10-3	CAIQDRGAYGYTF	TGTGCCATCCAGGACAGGGGCGCCTATGGCTACACCTTC
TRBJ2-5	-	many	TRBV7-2	CASSPQGGGSETQYF	TGTGCCAGCAGCCCCCAAGGGGGGGGATCGGAGACCCAGTACTTC
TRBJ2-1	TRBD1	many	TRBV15	CATSREGGPYNEQFF	TGTGCCACCAGCAGAGAAGGGGGCCCATACAATGAGCAGTTCTTC
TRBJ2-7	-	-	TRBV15	CATSRGLVSSSYEQYF	TGTGCCACCAGCAGAGGACTGGTTTCTAGCTCCTACGAGCAGTACTTC
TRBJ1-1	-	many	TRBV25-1	CASSGITEAFF	TGTGCCAGCAGTGGAATCACTGAAGCTTTCTTT
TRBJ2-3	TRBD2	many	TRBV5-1	CASSIWGLADTQYF	TGCGCCAGCAGCATCTGGGGACTAGCGGATACGCAGTATTTT
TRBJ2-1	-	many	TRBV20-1	CSARGFKMFGQFF	TGCAGTGCTAGAGGCTTTAAAATGTTCGGGCAGTTCTTC
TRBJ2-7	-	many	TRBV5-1	CASSLDISSEQYF	TGCGCCAGCAGCCTAGACATCAGTTCCGAGCAGTACTTC
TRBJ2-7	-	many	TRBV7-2	CASSLTGFYEQYF	TGTGCCAGCAGCTTAACCGGGTTTTACGAGCAGTACTTC
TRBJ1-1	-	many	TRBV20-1	CSALNGITAEAFF	TGCAGTGCCCTAAACGGAATTACAGCTGAAGCTTTCTTT
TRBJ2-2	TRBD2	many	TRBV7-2	CASSLGGGDTGELFF	TGTGCCAGCAGCTTAGGCGGGGGGGACACCGGGGAGCTGTTTTTT
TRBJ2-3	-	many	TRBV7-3	CASSRLGRPDTQYF	TGTGCCAGCAGCCGCCTAGGGCGCCCTGATACGCAGTATTTT
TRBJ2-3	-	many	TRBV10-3	CAIKPDKSTDTQYF	TGTGCCATCAAACCGGACAAGAGCACAGATACGCAGTATTTT
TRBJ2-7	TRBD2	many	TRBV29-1	CSVEDWASGLYEQYF	TGCAGCGTTGAAGATTGGGCTAGCGGGTTATACGAGCAGTACTTC
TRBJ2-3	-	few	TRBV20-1	CSASFSGSTDTQYF	TGCAGTGCTTCCTTTAGCGGTAGCACAGATACGCAGTATTTT
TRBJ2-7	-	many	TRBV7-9	CASSLWEDPYEQYF	TGTGCCAGCAGCTTATGGGAGGACCCCTACGAGCAGTACTTC
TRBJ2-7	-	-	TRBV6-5	CASSYLIKGSEQYF	TGTGCCAGCAGTTACCTGATTAAGGGGAGCGAGCAGTACTTC
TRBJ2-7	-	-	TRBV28	CASSSHTPRSPGHEQYF	TGTGCCAGCAGCTCCCATACCCCACGGTCCCCTGGGCACGAGCAGTACTTC
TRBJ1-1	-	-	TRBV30	CAWGGGGMNTEAFF	TGTGCCTGGGGGGGAGGGGGGATGAACACTGAAGCTTTCTTT
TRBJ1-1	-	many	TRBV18	CASSPMEDTEAFF	TGTGCCAGCTCACCAATGGAGGACACTGAAGCTTTCTTT
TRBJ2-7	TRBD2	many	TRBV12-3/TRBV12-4	CASRGLVTSGYEQYF	TGTGCCAGCAGGGGACTCGTGACTAGCGGTTACGAGCAGTACTTC
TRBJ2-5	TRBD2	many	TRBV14	CASSQAGTSGSLYF	TGTGCCAGCAGCCAAGCCGGGACTAGCGGATCTTTGTACTTC
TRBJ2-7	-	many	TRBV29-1	CSVVVAQGSYEQYF	TGCAGCGTTGTAGTGGCTCAGGGCTCCTACGAGCAGTACTTC
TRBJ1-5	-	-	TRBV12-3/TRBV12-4	CASSFNEPREPQHF	TGTGCCAGCAGCTTTAATGAACCGAGAGAGCCCCAGCATTTT
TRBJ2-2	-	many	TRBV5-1	CASNAADTGELFF	TGCGCCAGCAACGCGGCGGACACCGGGGAGCTGTTTTTT
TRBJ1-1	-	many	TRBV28	CATDTNTEAFF	TGTGCCACCGACACGAACACTGAAGCTTTCTTT
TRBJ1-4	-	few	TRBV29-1	CSGTGTENEKLFF	TGCAGCGGAACCGGGACGGAGAATGAAAAACTGTTTTTT
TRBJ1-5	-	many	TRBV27	CASSFSFNQPQHF	TGTGCCAGCAGTTTTAGCTTCAATCAGCCCCAGCATTTT
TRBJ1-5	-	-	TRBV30	CAWSAGSGQPQHF	TGTGCCTGGAGTGCTGGGAGCGGACAGCCCCAGCATTTT
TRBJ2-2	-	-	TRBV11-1	CASSLVNVGAILNGELFF	TGTGCCAGCAGCTTAGTGAATGTGGGCGCCATCCTAAACGGGGAGCTGTTTTTT
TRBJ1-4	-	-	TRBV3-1	CASSQHSGAPKHPLLGGKLFF	TGTGCCAGCAGCCAACATTCAGGGGCCCCGAAACACCCGTTACTAGGAGGAAAACTGTTTTTT
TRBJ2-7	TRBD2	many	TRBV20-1	CSAPTSGTGRYYEQYF	TGCAGTGCGCCGACTAGCGGGACTGGACGTTACTACGAGCAGTACTTC
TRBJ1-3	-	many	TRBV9	CASSREGGSGNTIYF	TGTGCCAGCAGCAGGGAGGGTGGCTCTGGAAACACCATATATTTT
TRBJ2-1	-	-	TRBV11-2	CASRSSRGSGNYPSSYNEQFF	TGTGCCAGCAGGAGTTCCAGGGGATCGGGGAACTACCCGAGCTCCTACAATGAGCAGTTCTTC
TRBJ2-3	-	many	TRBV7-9	CASSLFPGAGTDTQYF	TGTGCCAGCAGCTTATTTCCGGGAGCAGGCACAGATACGCAGTATTTT
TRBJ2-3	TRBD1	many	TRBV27	CASSLRTGDTQYF	TGTGCCAGCAGTTTACGGACAGGGGATACGCAGTATTTT
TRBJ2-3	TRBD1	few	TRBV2	CASYPGQGIPDTQYF	TGTGCCAGCTATCCGGGACAGGGGATTCCAGATACGCAGTATTTT
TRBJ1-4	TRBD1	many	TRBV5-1	CASSSRTGGNEKLFF	TGCGCCAGCAGCTCACGGACAGGGGGAAATGAAAAACTGTTTTTT
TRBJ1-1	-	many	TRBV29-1	CSVRGAPGTEAFF	TGCAGCGTCCGAGGGGCCCCGGGGACTGAAGCTTTCTTT
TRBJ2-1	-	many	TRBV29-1	CSVEGVMNEQFF	TGCAGCGTTGAAGGGGTCATGAATGAGCAGTTCTTC
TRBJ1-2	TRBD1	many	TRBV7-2	CASSPDRGPSVYGYTF	TGTGCCAGCAGCCCGGACAGGGGCCCGTCTGTCTATGGCTACACCTTC
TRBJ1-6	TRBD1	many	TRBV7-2	CASSQGGTGGSPLHF	TGTGCCAGCAGCCAGGGTGGGACAGGCGGTTCACCCCTCCACTTT
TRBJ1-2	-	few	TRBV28	CASSPGHVYGYTF	TGTGCCAGCAGTCCGGGACACGTTTACGGCTACACCTTC
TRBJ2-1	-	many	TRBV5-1	CASSAGTYNEQFF	TGCGCCAGCAGCGCCGGAACCTACAATGAGCAGTTCTTC
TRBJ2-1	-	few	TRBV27	CASSPQRPLTYNEQFF	TGTGCCAGCAGTCCCCAGCGTCCCTTAACCTACAATGAGCAGTTCTTC
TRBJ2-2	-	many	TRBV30	CAWSGGRGTGELFF	TGTGCCTGGAGTGGGGGCCGGGGCACCGGGGAGCTGTTTTTT
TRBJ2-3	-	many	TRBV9	CASSPGRSTRTDTQYF	TGTGCCAGCAGCCCGGGAAGGAGCACACGCACAGATACGCAGTATTTT
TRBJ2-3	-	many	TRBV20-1	CSVPYGLRAMQYF	TGCAGTGTCCCCTACGGACTTCGGGCAATGCAGTATTTT
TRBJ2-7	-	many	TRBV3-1	CASSQAGSYEQYF	TGTGCCAGCAGCCAAGCCGGATCCTACGAGCAGTACTTC
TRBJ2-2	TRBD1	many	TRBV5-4	CASRDGQGPATGELFF	TGTGCCAGCAGGGATGGACAGGGACCGGCCACCGGGGAGCTGTTTTTT
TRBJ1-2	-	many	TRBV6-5	CASSYDTYNYGYTF	TGTGCCAGCAGTTACGACACTTATAACTATGGCTACACCTTC
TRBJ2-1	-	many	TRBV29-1	CSVGRSGDSSYNEQFF	TGCAGCGTGGGCAGATCGGGGGACTCCTCCTACAATGAGCAGTTCTTC
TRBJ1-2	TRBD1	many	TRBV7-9	CASSLNVGQGLNYGYTF	TGTGCCAGCAGCTTAAACGTGGGACAGGGGTTGAACTATGGCTACACCTTC
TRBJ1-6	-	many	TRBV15	CATSRVRGNNSPLHF	TGTGCCACCAGCAGAGTTCGAGGGAACAATTCACCCCTCCACTTT